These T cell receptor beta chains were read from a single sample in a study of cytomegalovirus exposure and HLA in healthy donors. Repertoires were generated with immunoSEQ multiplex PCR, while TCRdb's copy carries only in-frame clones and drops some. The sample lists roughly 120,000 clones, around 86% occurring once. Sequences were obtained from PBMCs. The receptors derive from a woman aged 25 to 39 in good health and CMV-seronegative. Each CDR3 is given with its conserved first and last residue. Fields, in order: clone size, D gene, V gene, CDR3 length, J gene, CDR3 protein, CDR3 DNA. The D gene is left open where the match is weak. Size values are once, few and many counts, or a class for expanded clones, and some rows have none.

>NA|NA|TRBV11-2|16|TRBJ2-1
CASSLVLGGSYNEQFF
TGTGCCAGCAGCTTAGTTTTGGGCGGGTCCTACAATGAGCAGTTCTTC
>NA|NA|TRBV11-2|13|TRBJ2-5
CASSLDRVWTQYF
TGTGCCAGCAGCTTAGACCGGGTTTGGACCCAGTACTTC
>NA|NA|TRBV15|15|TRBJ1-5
CATSSQSGPNQPQHF
TGTGCCACCAGCAGCCAATCAGGTCCTAATCAGCCCCAGCATTTT
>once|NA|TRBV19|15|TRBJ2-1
CASSIDGSSYNEQFF
TGTGCCAGTAGTATAGACGGGAGCTCCTACAATGAGCAGTTCTTC
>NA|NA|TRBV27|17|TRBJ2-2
CASSLLASQYGSGELFF
TGTGCCAGCAGTTTATTAGCTAGCCAATATGGGTCCGGGGAGCTGTTTTTT
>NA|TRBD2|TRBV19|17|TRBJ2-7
CASSFSGGIAGAHEQYF
TGTGCCAGTAGTTTTAGCGGGGGGATAGCGGGAGCTCACGAGCAGTACTTC
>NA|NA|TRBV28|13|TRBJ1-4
CASRNQGREKLFF
TGTGCCAGCAGAAATCAGGGTCGGGAAAAACTGTTTTTT
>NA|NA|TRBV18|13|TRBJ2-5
CASSPGDAETQYF
TGTGCCAGCTCACCAGGAGACGCAGAGACCCAGTACTTC
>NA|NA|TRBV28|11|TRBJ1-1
CASSRNTEAFF
TGTGCCAGCAGTCGTAACACTGAAGCTTTCTTT
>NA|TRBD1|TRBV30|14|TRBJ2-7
CAWSEDRTDYEQYF
TGTGCCTGGAGTGAGGACAGGACCGACTACGAGCAGTACTTC
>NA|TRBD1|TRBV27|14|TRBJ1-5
CASSRTGVGQPQHF
TGTGCCAGCAGCAGGACAGGGGTTGGCCAGCCCCAGCATTTT
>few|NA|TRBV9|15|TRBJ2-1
CASSVATSRNNEQFF
TGTGCCAGCAGCGTAGCTACTAGCCGAAACAATGAGCAGTTCTTC
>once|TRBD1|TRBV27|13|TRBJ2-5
CASRPTGAETQYF
TGTGCCAGCAGACCAACAGGGGCCGAGACCCAGTACTTC
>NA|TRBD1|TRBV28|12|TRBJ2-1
CASRSGTGGGFF
TGTGCCAGCCGATCCGGGACAGGGGGAGGGTTCTTC
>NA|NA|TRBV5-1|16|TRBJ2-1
CASSPRAIQGGNEQFF
TGCGCCAGCAGCCCGAGGGCTATACAGGGCGGGAATGAGCAGTTCTTC
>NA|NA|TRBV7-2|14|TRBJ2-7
CASSFAPESYEQYF
TGTGCCAGCAGCTTTGCCCCAGAATCGTACGAGCAGTACTTC
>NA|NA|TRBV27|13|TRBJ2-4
CASSREKVGIQYF
TGTGCCAGCAGCAGGGAAAAGGTGGGCATTCAGTACTTC
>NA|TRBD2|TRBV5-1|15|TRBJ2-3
CASSLTAGVVDTQYF
TGCGCCAGCAGCTTAACAGCGGGAGTGGTAGATACGCAGTATTTT
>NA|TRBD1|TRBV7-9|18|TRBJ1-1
CSSSSTGTGILIGTEAFF
TGTTCCAGCAGCTCAACCGGGACAGGGATCCTAATTGGGACTGAAGCTTTCTTT
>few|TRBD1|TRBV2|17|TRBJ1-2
CASSDSTQQGHLYGYTF
TGTGCCAGCAGTGACTCTACGCAACAGGGGCACCTCTATGGCTACACCTTC
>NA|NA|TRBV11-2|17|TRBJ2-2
CASSSPHSGKLAGELFF
TGTGCCAGCAGCTCCCCCCATTCCGGGAAATTGGCGGGGGAGCTGTTTTTT
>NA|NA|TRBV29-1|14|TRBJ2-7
CSVGRSGVSYEQYF
TGCAGCGTTGGGAGGAGCGGAGTATCCTACGAGCAGTACTTC
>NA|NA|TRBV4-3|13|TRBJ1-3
CASSQDMTKSIYF
TGCGCCAGCAGCCAAGATATGACTAAATCCATATATTTT
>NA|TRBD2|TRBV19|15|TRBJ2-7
CASGTGTSGLYEQYF
TGTGCCAGTGGAACCGGGACTAGCGGTTTGTACGAGCAGTACTTC
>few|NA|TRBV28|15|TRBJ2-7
CASSRYFSSSYEQYF
TGTGCCAGCAGTCGATATTTTTCCAGCTCCTACGAGCAGTACTTC
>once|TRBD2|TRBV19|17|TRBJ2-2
CASSILSGTSSHGELFF
TGTGCCAGTAGTATCCTCTCCGGGACTAGCAGCCACGGGGAGCTGTTTTTT
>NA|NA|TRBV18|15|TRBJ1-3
CASSPRQNSGNTIYF
TGTGCCAGCTCACCAAGACAGAACTCTGGAAACACCATATATTTT
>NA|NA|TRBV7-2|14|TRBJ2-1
CASSWGGRGNEQFF
TGTGCCAGCAGCTGGGGAGGTAGAGGGAATGAGCAGTTCTTC
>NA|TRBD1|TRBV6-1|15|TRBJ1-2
CASSERRDRAYGYTF
TGTGCCAGCAGTGAACGTAGGGACAGGGCGTATGGCTACACCTTC
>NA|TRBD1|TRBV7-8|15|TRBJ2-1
CASSRGQGTNNEQFF
TGTGCCAGCAGCCGGGGACAGGGGACTAACAATGAGCAGTTCTTC
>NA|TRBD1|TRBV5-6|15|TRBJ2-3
CASSVGQAGADTQYF
TGTGCCAGCAGTGTGGGACAGGCCGGGGCGGATACGCAGTATTTT
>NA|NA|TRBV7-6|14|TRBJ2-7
CASSYQGLPHEQYF
TGTGCCAGCAGCTACCAGGGTCTTCCCCACGAGCAGTACTTC
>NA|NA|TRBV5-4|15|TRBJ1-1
CASSFRETVPVLAFF
TGTGCCAGCAGCTTTAGGGAGACTGTCCCAGTTTTGGCTTTCTTT
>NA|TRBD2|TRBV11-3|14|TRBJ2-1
CASGLAGSHNEQFF
TGTGCCAGTGGACTAGCGGGAAGCCACAATGAGCAGTTCTTC
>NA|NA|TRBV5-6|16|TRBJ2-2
CASSLAEPLITGELFF
TGTGCCAGCAGCTTGGCCGAGCCCTTAATCACCGGGGAGCTGTTTTTT
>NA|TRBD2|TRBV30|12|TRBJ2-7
CAWNKGGCEQYF
TGTGCCTGGAATAAGGGAGGGTGTGAGCAGTACTTC
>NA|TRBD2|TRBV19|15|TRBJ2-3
CASSAWEGQADTQYF
TGTGCCAGTAGCGCCTGGGAGGGCCAGGCAGATACGCAGTATTTT
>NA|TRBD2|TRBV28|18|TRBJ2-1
CASSLRLAGNIYDNEQFF
TGTGCCAGCAGTCTAAGACTAGCGGGAAATATATACGACAATGAGCAGTTCTTC
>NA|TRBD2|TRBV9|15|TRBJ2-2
CASNRLAGDTGELFF
TGTGCCAGCAATCGACTAGCGGGAGACACCGGGGAGCTGTTTTTT
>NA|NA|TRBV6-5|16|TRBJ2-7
CASSYSGAGASYEQYF
TGTGCCAGCAGTTACTCCGGGGCGGGGGCTTCGTACGAGCAGTACTTC
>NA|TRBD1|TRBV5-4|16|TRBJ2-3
CASSLRTGASTDTQYF
TGTGCCAGCAGCCTGCGGACAGGGGCGAGCACAGATACGCAGTATTTT
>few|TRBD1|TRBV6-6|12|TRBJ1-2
CASLGGAGGYTF
TGTGCCAGCTTAGGGGGCGCGGGGGGCTACACCTTC
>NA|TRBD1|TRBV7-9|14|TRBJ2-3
CSSSFPRDRDTQYF
TGTTCCAGCAGCTTCCCGAGGGACAGAGATACGCAGTATTTT
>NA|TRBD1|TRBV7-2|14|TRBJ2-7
CASSWTGIAYEQYF
TGTGCCAGCAGCTGGACAGGGATTGCCTACGAGCAGTACTTC
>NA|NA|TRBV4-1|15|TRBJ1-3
CASSQLREVGNTIYF
TGCGCCAGCAGCCAGCTACGGGAAGTTGGAAACACCATATATTTT
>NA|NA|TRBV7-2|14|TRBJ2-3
CASSLAPRADTQYF
TGTGCCAGCAGCTTAGCGCCCCGAGCAGATACGCAGTATTTT
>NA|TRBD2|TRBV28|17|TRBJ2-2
CASNSDLLAGETGELFF
TGTGCCAGCAACTCCGACTTACTAGCGGGAGAGACTGGGGAGCTGTTTTTT
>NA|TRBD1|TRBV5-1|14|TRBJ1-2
CASSPGQATYGYTF
TGCGCCAGCAGCCCGGGACAGGCGACCTATGGCTACACCTTC
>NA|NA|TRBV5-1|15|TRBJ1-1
CASSLVGGAETEAFF
TGCGCCAGCAGCTTGGTTGGGGGGGCAGAGACTGAAGCTTTCTTT
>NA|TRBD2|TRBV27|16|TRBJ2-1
CASKLAGAPSIHEQFF
TGTGCCAGCAAGCTAGCGGGAGCCCCGTCGATCCATGAGCAGTTCTTC
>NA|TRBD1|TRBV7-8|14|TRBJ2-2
CASSSRQGGGELFF
TGTGCCAGCAGCTCCCGACAGGGCGGCGGGGAGCTGTTTTTT
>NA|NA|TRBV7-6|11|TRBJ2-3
CASSSTDTQYF
TGTGCCAGCAGTTCTACAGATACGCAGTATTTT
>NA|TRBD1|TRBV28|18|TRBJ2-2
CASTTPGTGGSGTGELFF
TGTGCCAGCACCACCCCCGGGACAGGGGGCAGTGGCACCGGGGAGCTGTTTTTT
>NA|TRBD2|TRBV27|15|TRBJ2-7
CASSLGTSGSYEQYF
TGTGCCAGCAGTCTCGGGACTAGCGGGAGCTACGAGCAGTACTTC
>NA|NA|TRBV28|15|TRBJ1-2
CASSSIGRGNYGYTF
TGTGCCAGCAGCTCCATTGGACGGGGTAACTATGGCTACACCTTC
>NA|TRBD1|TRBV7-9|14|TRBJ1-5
CASSQTGGNQPQHF
TGTGCCAGCAGCCAGACAGGGGGCAATCAGCCCCAGCATTTT
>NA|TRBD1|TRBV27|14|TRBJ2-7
CASSPGQGALKQYF
TGTGCCAGCAGCCCGGGACAGGGGGCACTGAAGCAGTACTTC
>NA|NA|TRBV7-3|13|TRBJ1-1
CASSSDRNTEAFF
TGTGCCAGCAGCTCGGACAGGAACACTGAAGCTTTCTTT
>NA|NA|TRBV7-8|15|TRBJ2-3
CASSLAELRTDTQYF
TGTGCCAGCAGCTTAGCGGAGCTGCGCACAGATACGCAGTATTTT
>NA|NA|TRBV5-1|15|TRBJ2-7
CASSFRPADAYEQYF
TGCGCCAGCAGCTTCCGCCCAGCGGACGCCTACGAGCAGTACTTC